This passage covers 4 T cell receptor beta chains from one sample sequenced in a study of identical twins. TCRdb processed the 5' RACE reads anew with MiXCR; each CDR3 protein has one entry. Counted here are 240,000 or so distinct CDR3 sequences, roughly a tenth occurring once; the ten biggest clones make up less than 12%. Sample: memory T cells sorted from blood. The receptors here all came from a middle-aged man in good health.

The chain has TRBV7-9 and TRBJ1-6; no reliable D call. Trimming cost V 5 bases and J 9 bases, with 20 bases left between them. The germline V gene encodes CDR1 SEHNR and CDR2 FQNEAQ (reference sequence). There are 16 residues in the CDR3. CDR3 in amino acids: CASSLLVGVTASPLHF. CDR3 coding DNA: TGTGCCAGCAGCCTACTCGTGGGTGTTACTGCTTCACCCCTCCACTTT.

Ten or more counts support this clonotype. The chain combines TRBV5-1 with TRBJ1-1; D is uncertain. The CDR3 is 14 residues long. V gave up 2 bases and J gave up 5 bases, with 13 bases separating them. CDR1 SGHRS and CDR2 YFSETQ come from the germline V gene. Here the CDR3 reads CASSFDPARTEAFF. The CDR3 nucleotides are TGCGCCAGCAGCTTCGACCCGGCACGGACTGAAGCTTTCTTT.

The CDR3 DNA reads as TGTGCCAGCAGTGGAGCCACAAGTCGTGAAAAACTGTTTTTT. It translates to CASSGATSREKLFF. The rearrangement joins TRBV9 to TRBJ1-4; D remains ambiguous. Deletions cut 5 bases from V and 7 bases from J, with 15 bases between. Germline V gene sequence: CDR1 SGDLS, CDR2 YYNGEE. The length of the CDR3 is 14 residues.

This clonotype was observed a few times. The rearrangement links TRBV20-1 to TRBJ1-1; no reliable D call. Per the germline V gene, CDR1 is DFQATT and CDR2 is SNEGSKA (reference sequence). The CDR3 loop spans 13 amino acids. V gave up 4 bases and J gave up 5 bases, with 14 bases separating them. The CDR3 is CSANFGVKTEAFF. The CDR3 DNA reads TGCAGTGCTAATTTTGGGGTAAAAACTGAAGCTTTCTTT.